This TCR beta chain came from a study of cytomegalovirus exposure and HLA in healthy donors. Study findings and constraints: Most TCR sequences showed up rarely, but some public TCRs showed up in many donors. When a later analysis was performed, an Asian-associated ancestry cluster reportedly had fewer N-insertions than the roughly 730-donor mean.

Germline-derived CDR1 and CDR2 are SGHDN and FVKESK. The CDR3 loop spans 11 amino acids. V lost 1 base, J lost 6 bases, and 4 bases lay in between. Remarks on this clone: Its antigen is undetermined.

With 60 Vbeta and 13 Jbeta primers, the PCR was carried out. Clones were read by immunoSEQ multiplex PCR, and TCRdb kept only the in-frame ones, dropping some. The sample has 100,000 to 150,000 clones, more than 80% seen once. This receptor was taken from a woman in her forties in good health and CMV-seropositive. This sequence joins TRBV14 and TRBJ2-7; D call uncertain. Sequenced input: PBMCs. The CDR3 DNA is TGTGCCAGCAGCCAAGCATTCGAGCAGTACTTC. Translating it yields CASSQAFEQYF.